This is a list of T cell receptor beta chains from one sample in a study of vaccination and CD4 T cells after COVID-19. TCRdb reanalysed the PCR reads using MiXCR and keeps one entry per CDR3 protein. The table records about 16,000 distinct CDR3 sequences, about a third of them present only once. Which antigens these TCRs recognize remains unknown. The source material was CD4+ T cells from blood, cultured in vitro, sampled before SARS-CoV-2 vaccination. All receptors derive from a human donor who received a COVID-19 vaccine. Each CDR3 is given with its conserved first and last residue. A D gene is named only where the DNA matches it firmly. Part of the rows lack a size; the others show once, few, many or a class for expanded clones.

abundance	v_gene	j_gene	d_gene	CDR3aa	CDR3nt
.	TRBV12-3/TRBV12-4	TRBJ2-2	.	CASSFMGTGELFF	TGTGCCAGCAGTTTCATGGGAACCGGGGAGCTGTTTTTT
.	TRBV7-2	TRBJ2-7	TRBD2	CASSQTSGYEQYF	TGTGCCAGCAGCCAGACTAGCGGGTACGAGCAGTACTTC
few	TRBV20-1	TRBJ1-1	.	CSARGNTEAFF	TGCAGTGCTAGAGGGAACACTGAAGCTTTCTTT
few	TRBV5-4	TRBJ2-2	TRBD2	CASSISGGPTGELFF	TGTGCCAGCAGCATTAGCGGGGGCCCCACCGGGGAGCTGTTTTTT
.	TRBV4-1	TRBJ2-5	.	CASSQPQGETQYF	TGCGCCAGCAGCCAACCCCAGGGGGAGACCCAGTACTTC
.	TRBV11-2	TRBJ1-1	.	CASSGVTEAFF	TGTGCCAGCAGCGGAGTAACTGAAGCTTTCTTT
.	TRBV6-1	TRBJ1-2	TRBD1	CASTLGQGGYGYTF	TGTGCCAGCACCTTAGGACAGGGGGGCTATGGCTACACCTTC
.	TRBV7-2	TRBJ2-5	TRBD2	CASSSGLGSRETQYF	TGTGCCAGCAGCTCGGGACTAGGAAGCAGGGAGACCCAGTACTTC
.	TRBV24-1	TRBJ2-7	TRBD1	CATSDTGTGGYEQYF	TGTGCCACCAGTGACACCGGGACAGGGGGGTACGAGCAGTACTTC
few	TRBV5-1	TRBJ2-5	.	CASSLSSGAGETQYF	TGCGCCAGCAGCTTGAGCTCCGGGGCTGGGGAGACCCAGTACTTC
few	TRBV20-1	TRBJ1-4	.	CSAPGQNNEKLFF	TGCAGTGCCCCCGGACAGAATAATGAAAAACTGTTTTTT
.	TRBV7-2	TRBJ1-5	.	CASSLRQSNQPQHF	TGTGCCAGCAGCTTACGGCAGAGCAATCAGCCCCAGCATTTT
.	TRBV24-1	TRBJ2-5	TRBD2	CATSAGGGHSRGTQHF	TGTGCCACCAGTGCCGGGGGGGGCCATAGTCGTGGGACCCAGCACTTC
few	TRBV24-1	TRBJ2-3	.	CATSDFGPMTKSTQYF	TGTGCCACCAGTGATTTTGGCCCCATGACGAAGTCTACGCAGTATTTT
.	TRBV12-3/TRBV12-4	TRBJ2-2	TRBD2	CASSLTAGVSGELFF	TGTGCCAGCAGTTTAACAGCGGGGGTGTCCGGGGAGCTGTTTTTT
.	TRBV7-6	TRBJ1-6	.	CASSLASEGDSPLHF	TGTGCCAGCAGCTTAGCGTCTGAGGGGGATTCACCCCTCCACTTT
.	TRBV5-4	TRBJ2-3	.	CASSLTSWADTQYF	TGTGCCAGCAGCTTGACTAGCTGGGCAGATACGCAGTATTTT
.	TRBV28	TRBJ1-2	.	CASSPGDNNYGYTF	TGTGCCAGCAGCCCGGGGGACAATAACTATGGCTACACCTTC
.	TRBV7-6	TRBJ2-1	TRBD1	CASSSMTGDNEQFF	TGTGCCAGCAGCTCTATGACAGGGGACAATGAGCAGTTCTTC
.	TRBV27	TRBJ2-2	TRBD1	CASSQRTGFNTGELFF	TGTGCCAGCAGTCAACGGACAGGGTTCAACACCGGGGAGCTGTTTTTT
once	TRBV5-1	TRBJ1-2	.	CASSLNLGYGYTF	TGCGCCAGCAGCTTGAATCTAGGATATGGCTACACCTTC
.	TRBV11-2	TRBJ2-2	.	CASSLGVGSIVGNTGELFF	TGTGCCAGCAGCTTAGGGGTTGGGTCGATCGTGGGGAACACCGGGGAGCTGTTTTTT
.	TRBV19	TRBJ1-6	TRBD1	CATQARDRSSYNSPLHF	TGTGCCACTCAAGCCAGGGACAGGAGCTCCTATAATTCACCCCTCCACTTT
.	TRBV6-4	TRBJ1-2	.	CASSDSRGAGGYTF	TGTGCCAGCAGTGACTCGAGAGGGGCTGGGGGCTACACCTTC
few	TRBV14	TRBJ1-2	.	CASSPTPGLRGGYTF	TGTGCCAGCAGCCCGACTCCGGGACTGAGGGGTGGCTACACCTTC
few	TRBV24-1	TRBJ2-5	TRBD1	CATSDYDRGGETQYF	TGTGCCACCAGTGATTACGACAGGGGCGGAGAGACCCAGTACTTC
few	TRBV6-1	TRBJ1-5	.	CAHRGQGNQPQHF	TGTGCCCACCGGGGGCAAGGAAATCAGCCCCAGCATTTT